This TCR beta chain was sequenced during a study of T cell changes during pregnancy in multiple sclerosis. CDR3 length: 14 residues. The germline V gene has CDR1 MNHEY and CDR2 SMNVEV (reference sequence). V lost 8 bases, J lost 5 bases, and 7 bases stayed unmatched. Generated by immunoSEQ multiplex PCR, the TCRdb table keeps only in-frame clones and is missing some. The data contain about 15,000 clones, approximately 80% of them singletons. This receptor was obtained from a female donor in good health, enrolled as a control in a pregnancy study. The chain has TRBV27 and TRBJ2-2, with 8 positions matching TRBD2. The material sequenced was CD8+ T cells from peripheral blood mononuclear cells, taken after pregnancy. This CDR3 reads CASGSGSGTGELFF. CDR3 in DNA: TGTGCCAGCGGGAGCGGGAGTGGAACCGGGGAGCTGTTTTTT.